This entry lists 12 T cell receptor beta chains sequenced from one sample in a study of CD8 T cells in ankylosing spondylitis. Study-wide results and caveats: Apparently characteristic of ankylosing spondylitis blood was a TCR beta motif (fewer than ten highly homologous variants).

From the 5' RACE reads, TCRdb called clonotypes with MiXCR, one entry per CDR3 protein. The sample records a few hundred thousand distinct CDR3 sequences, around 20% being singletons. No antigen is known for these receptors. The sequenced material came from blood, either unsorted or a sorted T cell fraction (not recorded which). The receptors derive from a male donor with ankylosing spondylitis.

This clonotype was seen a few times. The V gene is TRBV6-5, the J gene TRBJ2-5, with 8 bases aligning to TRBD2. Germline V gives CDR1 MNHEY, CDR2 SVGAGI. The CDR3 runs to 15 residues. V shed 2 bases and J 4 bases; nucleotides not matched to a gene: 6. This CDR3 reads CASSYPGGGRETQYF. The CDR3 DNA follows: TGTGCCAGCAGTTACCCCGGGGGGGGGCGAGAGACCCAGTACTTC.

The chain is built from TRBV29-1 and TRBJ2-3, with D possibly TRBD2 on 6 matching bases. V was pared by 5 bases and J by 9 bases, with 12 bases between. The CDR3 is 11 amino acids. CDR1 and CDR2 from the germline V gene are SQVTM and ANQGSEA. The DNA for the CDR3 is TGCAGCGTTCTACTAGCCCACACGCAGTATTTT. Its translation: CSVLLAHTQYF.

V and J are TRBV30 and TRBJ2-7, with 9 nucleotides matching TRBD1. Germline V gene data show CDR1 as GTSNPN and CDR2 as SVGIG (reference sequence). The length of the CDR3 is 15 residues. V was pared by 2 bases and J by 0 bases, with 5 bases of the junction left unmatched. CDR3 bases: TGTGCCTGGAGTACCGGACAGGGGAGCTCCTACGAGCAGTACTTC. It is translated as CAWSTGQGSSYEQYF.

The chain carries TRBV28 and TRBJ2-7; a weak D match, TRBD2 (5 bases). Germline assignment: CDR1 MDHEN and CDR2 SYDVKM. The CDR3 has 14 residues. V lost 0 bases and J 2 bases, leaving 8 bases between the germline ends. The CDR3, as DNA: TGTGCCAGCAGTTTATGGGGAGCGCCCTACGAGCAGTACTTC. This codes for CASSLWGAPYEQYF.

The chain uses TRBV7-2 and TRBJ2-7; no clear D gene. Trimming took off 4 bases at V and 0 bases at J, with 4 bases between the two ends. CDR1 is SGHTA, CDR2 FQGNSA, per germline. The CDR3 is 12 residues long. The CDR3 nucleotides are TGTGCCAGCAGCTACGACTCCTACGAGCAGTACTTC. Protein sequence: CASSYDSYEQYF. Looking up the rest from reference TRBV7-2 and TRBJ2-7 gives the full variable domain: GAGVSQSPSNKVTEKGKDVELRCDPISGHTALYWYRQSLGQGLEFLIYFQGNSAPDKSGLPSDRFSAERTGGSVSTLTIQRTQQEDSAVYLCASSYDSYEQYFGPGTRLTVT.

The chain combines TRBV20-1 with TRBJ2-1; the match to TRBD2 covers 10 bases. The CDR3 consists of 14 residues. The V segment lost 6 bases and the J segment 7 bases; nucleotides outside the gene matches: 9. Per the germline V gene, CDR1 is DFQATT and CDR2 is SNEGSKA (reference sequence). CDR3 nucleotides: TGCAGTGCAAAGCTAGCGGGAGATCTGAATGAGCAGTTCTTC. Translating gives CSAKLAGDLNEQFF.

In this sample, this clonotype turned up a few times. The chain uses TRBV20-1 and TRBJ2-1, with TRBD2 matching 11 bases. The germline V gene encodes CDR1 DFQATT and CDR2 SNEGSKA (reference sequence). The CDR3 consists of 15 residues. V lost 3 bases, J lost 4 bases, and 5 bases stayed unmatched. The CDR3 spells CSARPSGRRYNEQFF. CDR3 in DNA: TGCAGTGCTAGGCCTAGCGGGAGGAGGTACAATGAGCAGTTCTTC.

CDR3 sequence: CSAIKTGVWIQPQHF. The CDR3 DNA reads as TGCAGTGCTATCAAGACAGGGGTATGGATTCAGCCCCAGCATTTT. The chain uses TRBV20-1 and TRBJ1-5; 8 bases are a match to TRBD1. There are 15 residues in the CDR3. Unmatched junction bases numbered 11, after V lost 4 bases and J lost 6 bases. In germline, CDR1 is DFQATT, CDR2 SNEGSKA (reference sequence).

This clonotype was detected a few times. The rearrangement joins TRBV30 to TRBJ2-7; no reliable D call. Trimming cost V 5 bases and J 2 bases, with 13 bases left between them. This CDR3 contains 13 residues. CDR1 is GTSNPN, CDR2 SVGIG, per germline (reference sequence). This chain's CDR3 is CAWSEDRTYEQYF. Written as DNA, the CDR3 is TGTGCCTGGTCTGAGGACCGAACCTACGAGCAGTACTTC. Variable domain in full (rest from reference TRBV30 and TRBJ2-7): SQTIHQWPATLVQPVGSPLSLECTVEGTSNPNLYWYRQAAGRGLQLLFYSVGIGQISSEVPQNLSASRPQDRQFILSSKKLLLSDSGFYLCAWSEDRTYEQYFGPGTRLTVT.

CDR3 nucleotides: TGTGCCAGCAGTTACTCCCAGGGTCGAGAAAAACTGTTTTTT. Translation gives CASSYSQGREKLFF. The V and J genes are TRBV6-5 and TRBJ1-4; maybe TRBD1 (5 bases). CDR3 size: 14 residues. Germline lookup yields CDR1 MNHEY and CDR2 SVGAGI. Trimming cost V 0 bases and J 8 bases, with 10 bases left between them.

In its sample, this clonotype was seen a few times. V is TRBV7-2 and J is TRBJ2-1; 10 nucleotides match TRBD2. The germline CDR1 and CDR2 sequences are SGHTA and FQGNSA. Trimming at V came to 1 base and at J to 7 bases, leaving 4 bases not matched to a gene. This CDR3 has 15 amino acids. DNA of the CDR3: TGTGCCAGCAGCTTAGAGGCTAGCGGGAGAAATGAGCAGTTCTTC. Protein sequence: CASSLEASGRNEQFF.

Only a few counts were recorded for this clonotype. The chain employs TRBV20-1 and TRBJ1-1; 12 bases are a match to TRBD1. This CDR3 comprises 16 residues. Germline CDR1 DFQATT, CDR2 SNEGSKA (reference sequence). The junction had 6 bases not matched to a gene; V was cut back by 0 bases and J by 4 bases. The DNA of the CDR3 is TGCAGTGCTAGAGACTCCGGGACAGGGGGCTTCACTGAAGCTTTCTTT. It is translated as CSARDSGTGGFTEAFF.